The 30 T cell receptor beta chains given below trace back to one sample, sequenced in a study of tissue T cells after allogeneic stem cell transplantation. Data came from immunoSEQ multiplex PCR; TCRdb stores just in-frame clones and leaves some out. The data contain 40,000 to 60,000 clones, about 73% of them singletons. The sample consisted of sorted cells pooled from one or two spleens. These TCRs come from a pool of C57BL/6 mice in good health.

Comments on this clone: Any gene name here is a mouse gene name. The CDR3 end is not reached by the read, which stops 1 residue before it; the germline J gene fills it in. The J gene is TRBJ2-3, the V gene TRBV13-1; D is tentatively TRBD1 or TRBD2 (6 bases each). In germline, CDR1 is NSHNY, CDR2 SYGAGN. There are 12 residues in the CDR3. Between the trimmed V and J ends, which lost 3 bases and 4 bases, there was a span of 6 bases. CDR3 DNA, as far as it was read: TGTGCCAGCAGTGGGGGGCCAGAAACGCTGTAT. The encoded protein is CASSGGPETLY. The entire CDR3 sequence reads CASSGGPETLYF.

This clone has more than one count but fewer than ten. Gene and germline names: mouse. The read ends 1 residue early relative to the CDR3; the germline J gene fills the gap. The gene calls are TRBV13-3 and TRBJ2-7; no clear D gene. The CDR3 runs to 14 residues. Germline CDR1 NNHDY, CDR2 SYVADS. Trimming pared 1 base from V and 0 bases from J, leaving 8 bases between. The CDR3 sequence: CASSDLLNSYEQYF. CDR3 DNA (partial): TGTGCCAGCAGTGATCTGCTGAACTCCTATGAACAGTAC.

About this clone itself: These gene names are mouse names. The CDR3 goes on 1 residue after the read ends, and that part is filled in from the germline J gene. The chain has TRBV20 and TRBJ2-4; 10 positions match TRBD1. Germline CDR1 and CDR2: GFQATS and STVNSAI. The CDR3 extends over 12 amino acids. Unmatched junction bases numbered 4, after V lost 5 bases and J lost 8 bases. This CDR3 is CGAPGQGSTLYF. Incomplete CDR3 DNA: TGTGGTGCTCCGGGACAGGGGTCCACCTTGTAC.

Concerning this clone: Germline and genes: mouse. With the read ending 1 residue before the CDR3 end, the germline J gene is used to fill in that end. The chain carries TRBV13-2 and TRBJ2-7, with a weak D call TRBD2 (5 bases). This CDR3 contains 11 residues. Germline values: CDR1 NNHNN, CDR2 SYGAGS (reference sequence). V dropped 5 bases and J dropped 4 bases, with 7 bases sitting between them. The CDR3 here is CASGDLYEQYF. Incomplete CDR3 DNA: TGTGCCAGCGGGGACTTGTATGAACAGTAC.

A few counts support this clone. Germline and genes: mouse. The read finishes 1 residue shy of the CDR3 end, and the germline J gene is used to complete it. This chain uses TRBV26 with TRBJ1-4; 9 bases agree with TRBD1. The ends lost 6 bases at V and 2 bases at J; junction bases unmatched: 1. Germline values: CDR1 KGHPV, CDR2 FQNQEV (reference sequence). CDR3 length equals 14 residues. CDR3 protein: CASRGQGSNERLFF. Partial CDR3 DNA: TGTGCCAGCAGAGGACAGGGGTCCAACGAAAGATTATTT. Looking up the rest from reference TRBV26 and TRBJ1-4 gives the full variable domain: NSKVIQTPRYLVKGQGQKAKMRCIPEKGHPVVFWYQQNKNNEFKFLINFQNQEVLQQIDMTEKRFSAECPSNSPCSLEIQSSEAGDSALYLCASRGQGSNERLFFGHGTKLSVL.

In the case of this clone: Gene names and germline refer to mouse. The read falls 1 residue short of the CDR3 end, and the missing part is taken from the germline J gene. This chain joins TRBV19 and TRBJ2-5; TRBD2 aligns across 10 bases. CDR3 length equals 15 residues. V shed 5 bases and J 5 bases; nucleotides not matched to a gene: 8. Germline assignment: CDR1 FNHDT and CDR2 SITEND (reference sequence). The CDR3 spells CASRDTRDWGDTQYF. The CDR3 DNA, read in part, is TGTGCCAGCAGGGACACCCGGGACTGGGGAGACACCCAGTAC.

With respect to this clone: All gene names here are mouse names. The read gets to within 1 residue of the CDR3 end, and the germline J gene fills in the rest. The chain has TRBV5 and TRBJ2-5; D gene uncertain. Germline lookup yields CDR1 LGHNA and CDR2 YNLKQL (reference sequence). V lost 0 bases and J 7 bases, leaving 5 bases between the germline ends. The CDR3 has 12 residues. CDR3 protein: CASSQDSNTQYF. CDR3 DNA, as far as it was read: TGTGCCAGCAGCCAAGATTCGAACACCCAGTAC.

A remark on this clone: Gene names follow the mouse nomenclature. The covered CDR3 bases are TGTGCCAGCAGCCAAGACTACAGGGTGAACACAGAAGTCTTC. This codes for CASSQDYRVNTEVF. The full CDR3 is CASSQDYRVNTEVFF. The chain couples TRBV5 to TRBJ1-1, with D possibly TRBD1 on 6 matching bases. The read ends 1 residue early relative to the CDR3; the germline J gene fills the gap. V lost 0 bases and J 1 base, leaving 9 bases between the germline ends. CDR3 length equals 15 residues. CDR1 and CDR2 (germline): LGHNA, YNLKQL (reference sequence).

Comment on this clone: Gene names are mouse gene names. Sequencing ends 1 residue short of the CDR3 end; the germline J gene provides the rest. This sequence joins TRBV13-2 and TRBJ2-4; the D is unclear. The germline gives CDR1 NNHNN, CDR2 SYGAGS (reference sequence). The CDR3 is 15 residues long. Deletions cut 0 bases from V and 0 bases from J, with 8 bases between. Here the CDR3 reads CASGDARASQNTLYF. CDR3 DNA, as far as it was read: TGTGCCAGCGGTGATGCGCGGGCTAGTCAAAACACCTTGTAC.

This clone was detected a few times. Genes here carry mouse names. The CDR3 end is not reached by the read, which stops 1 residue before it; the germline J gene fills it in. This sequence joins TRBV3 and TRBJ2-4; no clear D. V was clipped by 0 bases and J by 8 bases, with 6 bases between them. The CDR3 extends over 12 amino acids. Germline CDR1 reads SNHLY; CDR2 reads FYNGKV (reference sequence). The sequenced part of the CDR3 DNA is TGTGCCAGCAGCTTAGCTGGGAGCACCTTGTAC. Encoded protein: CASSLAGSTLY. The CDR3 as a whole reads CASSLAGSTLYF.

This clone is a singleton in its sample. Mouse germline and gene names are used. The read ends 1 residue early relative to the CDR3; the germline J gene fills the gap. The rearrangement uses TRBV29 and TRBJ1-1, with TRBD1 identical over 8 bases. Germline assignment: CDR1 MSHET and CDR2 SYDVDS. The CDR3 has 15 residues. Germline trimming cut 1 base from V and 0 bases from J; bases unmatched to any gene: 1. Incomplete CDR3 DNA: TGTGCTAGCAGTTTATTGACAGGGGCAAACACAGAAGTCTTC. Translation: CASSLLTGANTEVF. The CDR3 as a whole reads CASSLLTGANTEVFF.

Of note for this clone: Mouse gene names apply. The read ends 1 residue before the CDR3 terminus; that terminus is restored from the germline J gene. The V call is TRBV15, the J call TRBJ2-2; D ambiguous. Germline assignment: CDR1 SGHND and CDR2 FRSKSL. V dropped 7 bases and J dropped 2 bases, with 8 bases sitting between them. The CDR3 length is 13 residues. The CDR3 loop is CASTPGNTGQLYF. Incomplete CDR3 DNA: TGTGCCAGCACCCCGGGGAACACCGGGCAGCTCTAC. Variable domain in full (rest from reference TRBV15 and TRBJ2-2): DAGVTQTPRHEVAEKGQTIILKCEPVSGHNDLFWYRQTKIQGLELLSYFRSKSLMEDGGAFKDRFKAEMLNSSFSTLKIQPTEPKDSAVYLCASTPGNTGQLYFGEGSKLTVL.

Remarks on this clone: Mouse names are used for the genes. The read halts 1 residue ahead of the CDR3 end, with the missing end drawn from the germline J gene. The chain couples TRBV12-1 to TRBJ2-5; D perhaps matches TRBD1 (6 bases). This CDR3 has 12 residues. V was pared by 0 bases and J by 8 bases, with 8 bases between. Germline lookup yields CDR1 SGHSN and CDR2 HYEKVE. CDR3 in amino acids: CASSLEGGTQYF. The CDR3 bases that were read are TGTGCCAGCTCTCTCGAAGGGGGCACCCAGTAC.

This clone appeared a few times. Germline and genes: mouse. The observed sequence ends 1 residue before the CDR3 terminus, with the missing tail filled in from the germline J gene. This rearrangement joins TRBV17 to TRBJ2-7, with no clear D. CDR3 length: 15 residues. V gave up 6 bases and J gave up 0 bases, with 15 bases separating them. Germline lookup yields CDR1 MNHDT and CDR2 YYDKIL. The CDR3 spells CASSLRPASSYEQYF. Partial CDR3 DNA: TGTGCTAGCAGCCTTCGGCCAGCGAGCTCCTATGAACAGTAC.

Points on this clone: The germline and genes are mouse ones. The read ends 1 residue early relative to the CDR3; the germline J gene fills the gap. This sequence joins TRBV5 and TRBJ2-7; D is uncertain. Trimming left V 2 bases short and J 2 bases short, with 7 bases between. The CDR3 has 13 amino acids. Germline V gene lookup returns CDR1 LGHNA and CDR2 YNLKQL (reference sequence). The CDR3 reads CASSQPGAYEQYF. CDR3 bases read: TGTGCCAGCAGCCAACCCGGGGCCTATGAACAGTAC.

A note on this clone: Genes and germline are mouse. The read is 1 residue too short to cover the CDR3 end, so that end is filled in from the germline J gene. V and J are TRBV19 and TRBJ1-3, with TRBD1 matching 9 bases. After removal of 2 bases from V and 9 bases from J, the junction contained 6 bases not matched to a gene. Germline V lookup: CDR1 FNHDT, CDR2 SITEND (reference sequence). CDR3 size: 14 residues. CDR3: CASSMGTGSSTLYF. The part of the CDR3 DNA that was read is TGTGCCAGCAGTATGGGGACAGGGAGTTCTACGCTCTAT.

This clone was found a few times. The listed genes are named as in mouse. The missing CDR3 end, 1 residue past where the read stops, is filled in from the germline J gene. Other DNA sequences within the sample encode an identical CDR3. The chain uses TRBV13-1 and TRBJ2-5; D remains ambiguous. V was shortened by 0 bases and J by 5 bases, with 4 bases between the two germline ends. Looked up from germline, CDR1 is NSHNY and CDR2 is SYGAGN. This CDR3 has 12 amino acids. The CDR3 spells CASSDAGDTQYF. The CDR3 bases that were read are TGTGCCAGCAGTGATGCAGGAGACACCCAGTAC.

Note on this clone: Mouse names are used for the genes. The CDR3 end falls 1 residue outside the read, so it is completed with the germline J gene. The V call is TRBV19, the J call TRBJ2-3; 9 nucleotides agree with TRBD1. This CDR3 has 13 amino acids. V lost 5 bases, J lost 3 bases, and 1 base stayed unmatched. Germline assignment: CDR1 FNHDT and CDR2 SITEND (reference sequence). CDR3 sequence reads: CASRGTGAETLYF. CDR3 DNA, as far as it was read: TGTGCCAGCAGAGGGACAGGGGCAGAAACGCTGTAT.

In regard to this clone: These gene names are mouse names. The CDR3 end is not reached by the read, which stops 1 residue before it; the germline J gene fills it in. The chain joins TRBV1 to TRBJ2-2, with 9 positions matching TRBD1. The CDR3 covers 14 residues. Germline V gene lookup returns CDR1 NSQYPW and CDR2 LRSPGD (reference sequence). With V trimmed by 3 bases and J by 6 bases, 2 bases remained unmatched. CDR3 amino acids: CTCSARQGAGQLYF. Partial CDR3 DNA: TGCACCTGCAGTGCTCGACAGGGGGCCGGGCAGCTCTAC.

Comment on this clone: Mouse names are used for the genes. The read is 1 residue too short to cover the CDR3 end, so that end is filled in from the germline J gene. The genes are TRBV20 and TRBJ2-1, with 8 positions matching TRBD2. Germline assignment: CDR1 GFQATS and CDR2 STVNSAI. This CDR3 contains 14 residues. Unmatched junction bases numbered 3, after V lost 2 bases and J lost 3 bases. Incomplete CDR3 DNA: TGTGGTGCTAGGTCTGGACTGGGCTATGCTGAGCAGTTC. This codes for CGARSGLGYAEQF. The full CDR3 sequence reads CGARSGLGYAEQFF.

Comments on this clone: Gene names and germline match the mouse. The CDR3 end falls 1 residue outside the read, so it is completed with the germline J gene. The genes are TRBV3 and TRBJ1-2; no definite D call. Germline V CDR1 and CDR2: SNHLY, FYNGKV (reference sequence). The CDR3 consists of 13 residues. The germline V and J ends were trimmed by 1 base and 0 bases, with 3 bases remaining between them. The covered CDR3 bases are TGTGCCAGCAGCTTAGAAGCAAACTCCGACTACACC. It specifies CASSLEANSDYT. The full CDR3 reads CASSLEANSDYTF.

A word on this clone: The germline and genes are mouse ones. The sequenced fragment ends 1 residue before the CDR3 boundary, so the rest is inferred from the germline J gene. Other DNA sequences of this sample code for an identical CDR3. V is TRBV13-3 and J is TRBJ2-3; D unclear. The CDR3 sequence is 14 residues long. Germline V gene lookup returns CDR1 NNHDY and CDR2 SYVADS. Trimming cost V 2 bases and J 2 bases, with 9 bases left between them. CDR3: CASSEGGIAETLYF. CDR3 DNA (partial): TGTGCCAGCAGTGAGGGAGGGATTGCAGAAACGCTGTAT.

Turning to this clone: Gene and germline names: mouse. Read data end 1 residue before the CDR3 end; the end is taken from the germline J gene. The chain employs TRBV17 and TRBJ2-2; perhaps D is TRBD1 or TRBD2 (5 bases each). CDR1 is MNHDT, CDR2 YYDKIL, per germline. The CDR3 is made up of 17 amino acids. The V and J ends lost 2 bases and 0 bases respectively, with 13 bases between them. CDR3 protein: CASSRRLGHANTGQLYF. The sequenced part of the CDR3 DNA is TGTGCTAGCAGTAGAAGGTTGGGGCACGCAAACACCGGGCAGCTCTAC. Using reference TRBV17 and TRBJ2-2 for the parts outside the CDR3, the full variable domain is DTTVKQNPRYKLARVGKPVNLICSQTMNHDTMYWYQKKPNQAPKLLLFYYDKILNREADTFEKFQSSRPNNSFCSLYIGSAGLEYSAMYLCASSRRLGHANTGQLYFGEGSKLTVL.

In regard to this clone: These gene names are mouse names. Read data end 1 residue before the CDR3 end; the end is taken from the germline J gene. V and J are TRBV26 and TRBJ1-4; 7 positions agree with TRBD1. The CDR3 contains 15 residues. Germline V CDR1 and CDR2: KGHPV, FQNQEV (reference sequence). V lost 5 bases to trimming and J lost 2 bases; unmatched junction nucleotides: 5. The sequenced part of the CDR3 DNA is TGTGCCAGCAGTTCAACAGGGGCGTCCAACGAAAGATTATTT. It translates to CASSSTGASNERLF. The full CDR3 is CASSSTGASNERLFF. Looking up the rest from reference TRBV26 and TRBJ1-4 gives the full variable domain: NSKVIQTPRYLVKGQGQKAKMRCIPEKGHPVVFWYQQNKNNEFKFLINFQNQEVLQQIDMTEKRFSAECPSNSPCSLEIQSSEAGDSALYLCASSSTGASNERLFFGHGTKLSVL.

Notes on this clone: Gene names refer to mouse genes. Partial CDR3 DNA: TGTGCCAGCGGTGATACGGGGAACTCCGACTACACC. Residues: CASGDTGNSDYT. In full, the CDR3 reads CASGDTGNSDYTF. The gene calls are TRBV13-2 and TRBJ1-2, with D hard to call. The read ends 1 residue early relative to the CDR3; the germline J gene fills the gap. The CDR3 loop spans 13 amino acids. Between the trimmed V and J ends, which lost 1 base and 2 bases, there was a span of 6 bases. Germline V gene data show CDR1 as NNHNN and CDR2 as SYGAGS (reference sequence).

On this clone itself: Genes and germline are mouse. The CDR3 goes on 1 residue after the read ends, and that part is filled in from the germline J gene. The chain employs TRBV16 and TRBJ2-1; D is uncertain. V was clipped by 0 bases and J by 7 bases, with 1 base between them. Germline-derived CDR1 and CDR2 are SGHSA and FRNQAP. CDR3 length: 11 residues. CDR3 loop: CASSLEAEQFF. CDR3 DNA, as far as it was read: TGTGCAAGCAGCTTAGAGGCTGAGCAGTTC.

For this clone: Mouse gene names apply. The CDR3 extends 1 residue past the end of the read, so its final part is completed from the germline J gene. V gene TRBV3 combines with J gene TRBJ2-2; no clear D. Germline-derived CDR1 and CDR2 are SNHLY and FYNGKV (reference sequence). V was cut by 1 base and J by 0 bases, with 3 bases left in between. This CDR3 is built from 14 residues. The sequenced CDR3 bases are TGTGCCAGCAGCTTAGAGGCAAACACCGGGCAGCTCTAC. It translates to CASSLEANTGQLY. The CDR3 in full is CASSLEANTGQLYF. The whole variable domain, filled in from reference TRBV3 and TRBJ2-2, reads GPKVLQIPSHQIIDMGQMVTLNCDPVSNHLYFYWYKQILGQQMEFLVNFYNGKVMEKSKLFKDQFSVERPDGSYFTLKIQPTALEDSAVYFCASSLEANTGQLYFGEGSKLTVL.

This clone was seen a single time. The gene names given are mouse names. The read comes to an end 1 residue before the CDR3 does, leaving the germline J gene to fill in the end. V usage is TRBV19 and J usage is TRBJ1-6; a possible D gene is TRBD1 (5 bases). TRBJ1-6 qualifies as an ORF whose function is uncertain. Trimming cost V 2 bases and J 3 bases, with 9 bases left between them. CDR1 is FNHDT, CDR2 SITEND, per germline (reference sequence). The CDR3 covers 15 residues. The CDR3 is CASSIDRLYNSPLYF. The DNA read from the CDR3 is TGTGCCAGCAGTATCGACAGACTCTATAATTCGCCCCTCTAC.

With respect to this clone: Mouse names are used for the genes. Read data end 1 residue before the CDR3 end; the end is taken from the germline J gene. This chain uses TRBV1 with TRBJ1-5, with TRBD1 matching 7 bases. V was clipped by 4 bases and J by 3 bases; unmatched bases: 3. From germline, CDR1 is NSQYPW and CDR2 LRSPGD (reference sequence). The CDR3 consists of 14 residues. Here the CDR3 reads CTCSVRDSNQAPLF. The sequenced CDR3 bases are TGCACCTGCAGTGTCCGGGACAGCAACCAGGCTCCGCTT.

Of note for this clone: Mouse names are used for the genes. From the germline J gene comes the end of the CDR3, since the read stops 1 residue before it. The chain carries TRBV21 and TRBJ1-3, with a weak D call TRBD1 (6 bases). TRBV21 is an ORF; its function is uncertain. The CDR3 has 16 residues. Trimming pared 0 bases from V and 0 bases from J, leaving 9 bases between. Incomplete CDR3 DNA: TGTGCTAGCAGTCAATCGGGGGACAATTCTGGAAATACGCTCTAT. Residues: CASSQSGDNSGNTLY. The entire CDR3 is CASSQSGDNSGNTLYF.